This T cell receptor (beta chain) appears in the sequencing data of a study of shared clonotypes between healthy human individuals. On this clone: Its specificity is not known.

The table came from immunoSEQ multiplex PCR; TCRdb's copy has only in-frame clones and leaves some out. The table has more than 850,000 clones, about 80% seen once. CDR3 size: 13 residues. V lost 1 base to trimming and J lost 8 bases, with 10 bases between them. Germline assignment: CDR1 SGHNT and CDR2 YYREEE (reference sequence). Study observations and caveats: Sampling was confined to blood; repertoires within tissues likely differ. Naive CD4 clonotype sharing across four donors was about 5.3%.

The sample consisted of memory CD4+ T cells from PBMCs. Indicated subset: CD45RA-negative fraction. The clonotype originates from a young man in good health. Some clones in this sample may be carry-over from other donors' samples. The V call is TRBV5-4, the J call TRBJ2-4, with D hard to call. This CDR3 reads CASSLLGSHIQYF. CDR3 DNA: TGTGCCAGCAGCTTGCTAGGCTCTCACATTCAGTACTTC. The variable domain in full, with the rest retrieved from reference TRBV5-4 and TRBJ2-4, is ETGVTQSPTHLIKTRGQQVTLRCSSQSGHNTVSWYQQALGQGPQFIFQYYREEENGRGNFPPRFSGLQFPNYSSELNVNALELDDSALYLCASSLLGSHIQYFGAGTRLSVL.